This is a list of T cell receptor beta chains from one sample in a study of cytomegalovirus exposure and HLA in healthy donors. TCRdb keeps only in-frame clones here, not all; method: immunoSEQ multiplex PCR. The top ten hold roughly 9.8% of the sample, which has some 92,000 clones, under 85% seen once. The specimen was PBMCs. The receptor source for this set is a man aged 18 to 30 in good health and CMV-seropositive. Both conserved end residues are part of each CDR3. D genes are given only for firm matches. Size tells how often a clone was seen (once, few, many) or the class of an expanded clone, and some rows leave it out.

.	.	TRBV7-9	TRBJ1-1	TGTGCCAGCAGCTTAACCCAGGGTGGTCACACTGAAGCTTTCTTT	CASSLTQGGHTEAFF
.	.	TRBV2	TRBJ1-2	TGTGCCAGCAGCGACAGTTATGGCTACACCTTC	CASSDSYGYTF
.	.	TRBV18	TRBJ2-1	TGTGCCAGCTCACCACCAAACAGGTCCTTTAGATACAATGAGCAGTTCTTC	CASSPPNRSFRYNEQFF
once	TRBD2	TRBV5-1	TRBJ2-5	TGCGCCAGCAGCTTGGCCTCTAGGCGGGGGGGTATCCAAGAGACCCAGTACTTC	CASSLASRRGGIQETQYF
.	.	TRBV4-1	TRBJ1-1	TGCGCCAGCAGCCAAGGGACAGTTGCAAGGAACACTGAAGCTTTCTTT	CASSQGTVARNTEAFF
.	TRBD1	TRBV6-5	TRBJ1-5	TGTGCCAGCAGTCACACCAGGGGGCAGGGTCAGCCCCAGCATTTT	CASSHTRGQGQPQHF
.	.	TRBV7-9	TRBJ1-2	TGTTCCAGCAGCTTAGACGGCTATGGCTACACCTTC	CSSSLDGYGYTF
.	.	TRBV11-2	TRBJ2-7	TGTGCCAGCAGCTTAGATCTGGGGAGCTCCTACGAGCAGTACTTC	CASSLDLGSSYEQYF
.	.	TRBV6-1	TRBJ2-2	TGTGCCAGCAGTGAACCACAGAACACCGGGGAGCTGTTTTTT	CASSEPQNTGELFF
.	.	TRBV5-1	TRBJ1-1	TGCGCCAGCTCGGGAGGGGGAGAAGCTTTCTTT	CASSGGGEAFF
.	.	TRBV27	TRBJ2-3	TGTGCCAGCAGTCCCGAACTAGGGTTCACAGATACGCAGTATTTT	CASSPELGFTDTQYF
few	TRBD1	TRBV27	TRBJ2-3	TGTGCCAGCAGACGGACAGGGGGGGGATTTAGCACAGATACGCAGTATTTT	CASRRTGGGFSTDTQYF
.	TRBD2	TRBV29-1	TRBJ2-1	TGCAGCGTAGCTGAAATAGCGGGGAGGTACATGGATGAGCAGTTCTTC	CSVAEIAGRYMDEQFF
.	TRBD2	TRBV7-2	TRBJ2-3	TGTGCCAGCAGCACTCAGCGGGGCCCAGATACGCAGTATTTT	CASSTQRGPDTQYF
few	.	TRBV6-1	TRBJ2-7	TGTGCCAGCAGCCTACAGGGTTCTTCCTACGAGCAGTACTTC	CASSLQGSSYEQYF
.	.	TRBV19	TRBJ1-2	TGTGCCAGTAGTATCAGTTTAGGCAGGGCGGACGGCTACACCTTC	CASSISLGRADGYTF
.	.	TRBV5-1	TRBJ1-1	TGCGCCAGCAGCCCCGGGGGACCCGGGGGCACTGAAGCTTTCTTT	CASSPGGPGGTEAFF
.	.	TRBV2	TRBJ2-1	TGTGCCAGCATCGGTTCGGAGGGCTCCTACAATGAGCAGTTCTTC	CASIGSEGSYNEQFF
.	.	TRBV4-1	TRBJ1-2	TGCGCCAGCAGCCAAGTGTGGGCAGTTGGAGGCTACACCTTC	CASSQVWAVGGYTF
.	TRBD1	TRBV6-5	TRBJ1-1	TGTGCCAGCAGCCAGGGACAGGGAGCTTTCTTT	CASSQGQGAFF
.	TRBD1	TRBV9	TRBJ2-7	TGTGCCAGCAGTAGAGACAGGGGTACCTACGAGCAGTACTTC	CASSRDRGTYEQYF
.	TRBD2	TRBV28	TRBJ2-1	TGTGCCAGCACCACAATCCACGGGACTAGCGGTTACAATGAGCAGTTCTTC	CASTTIHGTSGYNEQFF
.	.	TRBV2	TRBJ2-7	TGTGCCAGCAGTGAGTTGTCAGAGCAGTACTTC	CASSELSEQYF
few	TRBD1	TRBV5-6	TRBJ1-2	TGTGCCAGCAGCGTCGGACAGGGATTCACCTTC	CASSVGQGFTF
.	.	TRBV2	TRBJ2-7	TGTGCCAGCACCCTACAGGGTCCCTCAAACGAGCAGTACTTC	CASTLQGPSNEQYF
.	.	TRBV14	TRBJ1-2	TGTGCCAGCAGCCAATTGTCGAGGGGGGGTTTGGGATCATATGGCTACACCTTC	CASSQLSRGGLGSYGYTF
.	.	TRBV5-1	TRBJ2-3	TGCGCCAGCAGCTTGGCGACTTTAGTGGGGAGAGGTCAAACAGATACGCAGTATTTT	CASSLATLVGRGQTDTQYF
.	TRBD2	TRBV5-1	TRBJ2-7	TGCGCCAGGTTAAGAGCAAGCGGGGGCCAACCTGGGGAGCAGTACTTC	CARLRASGGQPGEQYF
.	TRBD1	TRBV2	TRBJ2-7	TGTGCCACCAAACCGGGACAGAACTACGAGCAGTACTTC	CATKPGQNYEQYF
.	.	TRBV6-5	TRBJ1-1	TGTGCCAGCCGGTCGGGGGCTGAAGCTTTCTTT	CASRSGAEAFF
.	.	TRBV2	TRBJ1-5	TGTGCCAGCAGTGTAGGGGGAAGCAGTCAGCCCCAGCATTTT	CASSVGGSSQPQHF
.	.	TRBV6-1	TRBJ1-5	TGTGCCAGCTCAAGGGTCGGACAGCTCAATCAGCCCCAGCATTTT	CASSRVGQLNQPQHF
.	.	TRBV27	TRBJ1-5	TGTGCCAGCAGTTTGGACTCTCCAAATCAGCCCCAGCATTTT	CASSLDSPNQPQHF
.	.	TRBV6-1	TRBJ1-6	TGTGCCAGCAAGGACAGACCCTATAATTCACCCCTCCACTTT	CASKDRPYNSPLHF
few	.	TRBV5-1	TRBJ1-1	TGCGCCAGCAGCTTGGATCTTCTATTAAACACTGAAGCTTTCTTT	CASSLDLLLNTEAFF
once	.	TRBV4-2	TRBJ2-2	TGTGCCAGCAGCCCAGGTCGGGGGGCCTCCGGGGAGCTGTTTTTT	CASSPGRGASGELFF
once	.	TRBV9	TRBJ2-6	TGTGCCAGCAGCGGGGAAGATTCGAGGGAATCTGGGGCCAACGTCCTGACTTTC	CASSGEDSRESGANVLTF
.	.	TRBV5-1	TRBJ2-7	TGCGCCAGCAGCTTGCACCTTCCGGGGTCGGACGAGCAGTACTTC	CASSLHLPGSDEQYF
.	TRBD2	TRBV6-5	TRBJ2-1	TGTGCCAGCAGTTGGAGTAGCGGGGGAGTAAATGAGCAGTTCTTC	CASSWSSGGVNEQFF
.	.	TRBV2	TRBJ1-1	TGTGCCAGCTCAGTATATCGCACTGAAGCTTTCTTT	CASSVYRTEAFF
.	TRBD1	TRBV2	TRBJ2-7	TGTGCCAGCAGGGGACAGTCCTACGAGCAGTACTTC	CASRGQSYEQYF
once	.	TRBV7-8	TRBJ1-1	TGTGCCAGCAGTGTAGACAGGAACACTGAAGCTTTCTTT	CASSVDRNTEAFF
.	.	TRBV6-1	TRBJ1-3	TGTGCCAGCAGTAACAGGAACACCATATATTTT	CASSNRNTIYF
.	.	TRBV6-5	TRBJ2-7	TGTGCCAGCAAAGCGGCAGTGATCTCCTACGAGCAGTACTTC	CASKAAVISYEQYF
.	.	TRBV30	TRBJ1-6	TGTGCCTGGAGTGTACCCAGGGATAATTCACCCCTCCACTTT	CAWSVPRDNSPLHF
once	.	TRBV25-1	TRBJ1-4	TGTGCCAGCAGTGATAACAGGGTAAATGAAAAACTGTTTTTT	CASSDNRVNEKLFF
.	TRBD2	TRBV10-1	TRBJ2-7	TGCGCCAGCAGTGAGTCGACCCGGGCGGGGGGGCGGAACGAGCAGTACTTC	CASSESTRAGGRNEQYF
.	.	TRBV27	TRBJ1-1	TGTGCCAGCGGGCGAACTTCTGTGATCACTGAAGCTTTCTTT	CASGRTSVITEAFF
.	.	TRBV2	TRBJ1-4	TGTGCCAGCAGTGAAGCCACGCCTGAGGAAAAACTGTTTTTT	CASSEATPEEKLFF
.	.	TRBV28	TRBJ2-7	TGTGCCAGCAGTCGCGGGATCGGTCTGGACGAGCAGTACTTC	CASSRGIGLDEQYF